This T cell receptor beta chain was found in a study of blood T cells in healthy people across ages. Study-level findings and limits: Changes seen in expanded clonotypes were possibly confounded by donor CMV status left unknown.

Per the germline V gene, CDR1 is SQVTM and CDR2 is ANQGSEA. The CDR3 is made up of 17 amino acids. J was trimmed by 3 bases and V by 7 bases; bases with no gene match: 19. Extraction yielded at least 5.5 micrograms of total RNA per sample. This clonotype turned up a few times. Antigen: not known. Alongside a J-beta primer mix, a sample-barcoded 5' primer served in a second PCR lasting roughly 6 to 11 cycles. Every single cDNA molecule received a tag from a template-switch adaptor with 12 random nucleotides. One entry per CDR3 protein, called by TCRdb with MiXCR from the 5' RACE reads. The table records 500,000 to 700,000 distinct CDR3 sequences, around 31% of them present only once.

The TCR was taken from a woman of 80 years or more in good health. The chain couples TRBV29-1 to TRBJ1-2; 8 bases align to TRBD1. The sequencing input was blood. The CDR3 reads CSAGRQGSFNGDYGYTF. DNA for the CDR3: TGCAGCGCCGGTCGACAGGGGAGCTTTAACGGTGACTATGGCTACACCTTC.